A single T cell receptor (beta chain) is shown here with its context. Its antigen is currently unknown. The data are from a study of post-analysis software for immune sequencing data. In the study overall: Disease courses included relapsing-remitting, secondary progressive and progressive-relapsing multiple sclerosis.

Built from TCR beta cDNA, the libraries had unique molecular identifiers in them. Around 500,000 cDNA molecules came from about 1 to 10 million T cells. Each CDR3 protein gets one entry after TCRdb re-called the PCR reads with MiXCR. There are 170,000 or so distinct CDR3 sequences in the sample; approximately 31% occur only once, and about 1.6% lies in the top ten. The CDR3 consists of 13 residues. V was clipped by 3 bases and J by 6 bases, with 9 bases between them. Per the germline V gene, CDR1 is SEHNR and CDR2 is FQNEAQ (reference sequence). Overall study results and limits: About five TRBV segments, including TRBV5-6, TRBV5-1 and TRBV20-1, were more frequent in patients than controls. Significantly decreased normalized Chao1 diversity was recorded for multiple sclerosis patients relative to controls. Analysis by F measure revealed that same-batch samples clustered strongly together.

The TCR sequence derives from a girl under 18 with multiple sclerosis. Sequencing was carried out using blood. The chain carries TRBV7-9 and TRBJ2-1, with no clear D. This CDR3 reads CASSLARVNEQFF. Written as DNA, the CDR3 is TGTGCCAGCAGCTTGGCTCGGGTCAATGAGCAGTTCTTC.